This TCR beta chain is drawn from a study of OX40 agonist ivuxolimab in advanced cancers. This table comes from immunoSEQ multiplex PCR, and its TCRdb copy is limited to in-frame clones, with some not included. The sample includes about 49,000 clones, 85% of them seen just once. With 3 bases removed from V and 2 bases from J, the gap between germline ends came to 13 bases. The CDR3 sequence is 15 residues long. Germline loops: CDR1 MDHEN, CDR2 SYDVKM. The sample here was CD4+ or CD8+ T cells sorted from blood, taken in a trial of the OX40 agonist ivuxolimab. The TCR sequence derives from an adult with an advanced solid tumor such as melanoma, head and neck, liver or kidney cancer. This sequence joins TRBV28 and TRBJ1-1; D is undetermined. The CDR3 sequence is CASSFQGRFNTEAFF. The CDR3 DNA reads as TGTGCCAGCAGTTTTCAAGGACGGTTCAACACTGAAGCTTTCTTT.